This entry lists 29 T cell receptor beta chains sequenced from one sample in a study of T cells after yellow fever vaccination (dated by TCRdb to between 2018 and 2021). The sample's treatment or condition, from its label and the paper: live attenuated yellow fever vaccine strain. The receptor library was made with 5' RACE. Sequenced on an Illumina NovaSeq 6000. TCRdb trimmed the raw reads at Q25, called clones with MiXCR and kept productive beta chains. Entries are consolidated by CDR3 protein sequence, retaining the most common genes and DNA. This sample comprises a few hundred thousand distinct CDR3 sequences, 4% of them detected only once. The ten largest clones add up to more than 20% of the sample. The sequencing used PBMCs, collected 5 days after the yellow fever booster vaccination. The receptors shown here come from a young man who received the YFV17D yellow fever vaccine.

In its sample, this clonotype was seen a few times. V usage is TRBV19 and J usage is TRBJ1-1, with 9 positions matching TRBD1. Germline V CDR1 and CDR2: LNHDA, SQIVND (reference sequence). J lost 3 bases, V lost 3 bases, and 5 bases had no gene match. The CDR3 length is 15 residues. CDR3 sequence: CASSIKDRGYTEAFF. Here the CDR3 DNA reads TGTGCCAGTAGTATTAAGGACAGGGGTTACACTGAAGCTTTCTTT. Combining the CDR3 with reference TRBV19 and TRBJ1-1 gives the whole variable domain DGGITQSPKYLFRKEGQNVTLSCEQNLNHDAMYWYRQDPGQGLRLIYYSQIVNDFQKGDIAEGYSVSREKKESFPLTVTSAQKNPTAFYLCASSIKDRGYTEAFFGQGTRLTVV.

The chain carries TRBV7-9 and TRBJ1-6; D possibly corresponds to TRBD1 (5 bases). This CDR3 contains 15 residues. Germline CDR1 SEHNR, CDR2 FQNEAQ (reference sequence). V was cut by 1 base and J by 6 bases, with 10 bases left in between. The CDR3 spells CASSLGQGVNSPLHF. In nucleotides, the CDR3 is TGTGCCAGCAGCTTAGGGCAGGGAGTTAATTCACCCCTCCACTTT.

This clonotype was found a few times. A read error may account for a junction end that differs from germline. J is TRBJ2-5 and V is TRBV15, with a possible D match to TRBD2 (6 bases). This CDR3 has 14 residues. Germline loops: CDR1 LNHNV, CDR2 YYDKDF (reference sequence). In DNA form, the CDR3 reads TGTGCCACCAGTAGAGCGGGTGGGCAAGAGACCCAGTACTTC. This gives the protein CATSRAGGQETQYF.

This clonotype was seen many times. This chain links TRBV6-5 with TRBJ2-2; 9 nucleotides line up with TRBD1. The junction had 3 bases not matched to a gene; V was cut back by 0 bases and J by 7 bases. The CDR3 contains 15 residues. Germline CDR1 reads MNHEY; CDR2 reads SVGAGI. CDR3 sequence: CASSYSRTGVGELFF. In DNA, the CDR3 is TGTGCCAGCAGTTACTCGAGGACAGGGGTCGGGGAGCTGTTTTTT.

This clonotype appeared many times. The V gene is TRBV27, the J gene TRBJ1-1; D is perhaps TRBD1 (5 bases). The ends were cut back, 8 bases at V and 5 bases at J, with 15 bases in the middle. This CDR3 has 13 amino acids. Germline V gives CDR1 MNHEY, CDR2 SMNVEV (reference sequence). CDR3 DNA sequence: TGTGCCAGCTGCACTCCGGGGGGAACTGAAGCTTTCTTT. Protein: CASCTPGGTEAFF.

This clonotype was counted between two and nine times. The V gene is TRBV20-1, the J gene TRBJ1-5; no firm D call. The CDR3 is 14 residues long. Germline CDR1 reads DFQATT; CDR2 reads SNEGSKA (reference sequence). V lost 2 bases to trimming and J lost 5 bases, with 13 bases between them. CDR3 nucleotide sequence: TGCAGTGCTAGAATCCCGCTAGGCGATCAGCCCCAGCATTTT. It is translated as CSARIPLGDQPQHF.

J is TRBJ2-5 and V is TRBV11-2; D unclear. The CDR3 covers 15 residues. The V and J ends lost 0 bases and 5 bases respectively, with 13 bases between them. Germline CDR1 SGHAT, CDR2 FQNNGV. CDR3 nucleotides: TGTGCCAGCAGCTTAGATTCCCTAGTCGGGGAGACCCAGTACTTC. Protein sequence: CASSLDSLVGETQYF.

The chain couples TRBV7-9 to TRBJ2-1, with D unresolved. Trimming removed 6 bases from V and 0 bases from J, with 12 bases in between. Germline V gene lookup returns CDR1 SEHNR and CDR2 FQNEAQ (reference sequence). This CDR3 contains 15 residues. In DNA form, the CDR3 reads TGTGCCAGCAGTCAGGACGCGAGCTCCTACAATGAGCAGTTCTTC. It is translated as CASSQDASSYNEQFF. The complete variable domain, with remaining parts taken from reference TRBV7-9 and TRBJ2-1, reads DTGVSQNPRHKITKRGQNVTFRCDPISEHNRLYWYRQTLGQGPEFLTYFQNEAQLEKSRLLSDRFSAERPKGSFSTLEIQRTEQGDSAMYLCASSQDASSYNEQFFGPGTRLTVL.

This chain links TRBV24-1 with TRBJ1-6; the match to TRBD1 covers 10 bases. The CDR3 is 18 amino acids. Germline V CDR1 and CDR2: KGHDR, SFDVKD. Trimming took 4 bases from V and 1 from J; bases not matched to a gene: 6. This CDR3 is CATSETGGAISYNSPLHF. In nucleotides, the CDR3 is TGTGCCACCAGTGAGACAGGGGGCGCAATATCCTATAATTCACCCCTCCACTTT.

The rearrangement uses TRBV4-1 and TRBJ2-3; 12 bases map to TRBD2. The CDR3 length is 17 residues. CDR1 MGHRA and CDR2 YSYEKL come from the germline V gene. Trimming cost V 3 bases and J 2 bases; bases outside gene matches: 6. CDR3 residues: CASSHALAGGVTDTQYF. The CDR3 DNA is TGCGCCAGCAGCCATGCCCTAGCGGGGGGGGTCACAGATACGCAGTATTTT.

This clonotype has just a few counts. The J gene is TRBJ2-5, the V gene TRBV7-3, with D unresolved. The CDR3 extends over 13 amino acids. The V end was cut by 3 bases, the J end by 5 bases, with 10 bases between. Per germline, CDR1 SGHTA and CDR2 FQGTGA. CDR3 DNA sequence: TGTGCCAGCAGCTTGACGTTCGGGGAGACCCAGTACTTC. Protein: CASSLTFGETQYF. Looking up the rest from reference TRBV7-3 and TRBJ2-5 gives the full variable domain: GAGVSQTPSNKVTEKGKYVELRCDPISGHTALYWYRQSLGQGPEFLIYFQGTGAADDSGLPNDRFFAVRPEGSVSTLKIQRTERGDSAVYLCASSLTFGETQYFGPGTRLLVL.

This clonotype showed up just a few times. This chain joins TRBV7-3 and TRBJ1-3; D unclear. CDR1 is SGHTA, CDR2 FQGTGA, per germline. Trimming left V 3 bases short and J 0 bases short, with 9 bases between. The CDR3 covers 15 residues. CDR3 protein: CASSLSTSSGNTIYF. The DNA of the CDR3 is TGTGCCAGCAGCTTGTCCACGAGCTCTGGAAACACCATATATTTT.

The sample holds many counts of this clonotype. J is TRBJ2-7 and V is TRBV3-1, with 8 bases lining up with TRBD2. This CDR3 has 14 amino acids. Losses at the gene ends were 8 bases for V and 4 bases for J; bases not matched to a gene: 10. Germline CDR1 LGHDT, CDR2 YNNKEL (reference sequence). The CDR3 here is CASGFGSGGYEQYF. CDR3 in DNA: TGTGCCAGCGGGTTCGGGAGCGGGGGTTACGAGCAGTACTTC.

This clonotype was seen ten or more times. The chain has TRBV2 and TRBJ1-6; 7 bases fit TRBD1. The CDR3 covers 14 residues. Germline values: CDR1 SNHLY, CDR2 FYNNEI. J lost 5 bases, V lost 7 bases, and 5 bases had no gene match. The CDR3 region is CASKAGGNNSPLHF. The CDR3 nucleotides are TGTGCCAGCAAGGCAGGGGGGAATAATTCACCCCTCCACTTT.

The chain uses TRBV19 and TRBJ1-3, with a possible D match to TRBD1 (6 bases). The ends were cut back, 3 bases at V and 4 bases at J, with 13 bases in the middle. This CDR3 spans 15 amino acids. Germline CDR1 reads LNHDA; CDR2 reads SQIVND (reference sequence). CDR3 DNA sequence: TGTGCCAGTAGTATTCGCCAGGGGCCCGGAAACACCATATATTTT. It specifies CASSIRQGPGNTIYF.

This clonotype was recorded a few times. The chain employs TRBV6-6 and TRBJ2-5, with 7 bases aligning to TRBD2. CDR3 size: 15 residues. With 0 bases clipped from V and 2 bases from J, the junction kept 3 bases outside the gene matches. Germline assignment: CDR1 MNHNY and CDR2 SVGAGI (reference sequence). CDR3 DNA sequence: TGTGCCAGCAGTTACTCTGCGGGACTACAAGAGACCCAGTACTTC. It codes for CASSYSAGLQETQYF.

In its sample, this clonotype was seen many times. The chain has TRBV18 and TRBJ2-3; D gene uncertain. The CDR3 has 15 amino acids. V lost 0 bases to trimming and J lost 6 bases, with 13 bases between them. Germline lookup yields CDR1 KGHSH and CDR2 LQKENI. The CDR3 nucleotides are TGTGCCAGCTCACCACCCAGGACGGAGAGCGATACGCAGTATTTT. This encodes CASSPPRTESDTQYF.

This clonotype was recorded a few times. The chain has TRBV7-2 and TRBJ1-1; D possibly corresponds to TRBD1 (6 bases). V gave up 4 bases and J gave up 8 bases, with 14 bases separating them. The germline CDR1 and CDR2 sequences are SGHTA and FQGNSA. The CDR3 is 13 residues long. CDR3 amino acids: CASSSGTYLEAFF. In DNA form, the CDR3 reads TGTGCCAGCAGCTCCGGGACATACCTAGAAGCTTTCTTT.

The table lists this clonotype with many counts. The chain is built from TRBV11-2 and TRBJ2-2, with D hard to call. The CDR3 spans 15 residues. The V and J ends lost 1 base and 2 bases respectively, with 8 bases between them. The germline CDR1 and CDR2 sequences are SGHAT and FQNNGV. The CDR3 reads CASSLGVANTGELFF. CDR3 nucleotides: TGTGCCAGCAGCTTAGGTGTAGCCAACACCGGGGAGCTGTTTTTT. Using reference TRBV11-2 and TRBJ2-2 for the parts outside the CDR3, the full variable domain is EAGVAQSPRYKIIEKRQSVAFWCNPISGHATLYWYQQILGQGPKLLIQFQNNGVVDDSQLPKDRFSAERLKGVDSTLKIQPAKLEDSAVYLCASSLGVANTGELFFGEGSRLTVL.

This chain joins TRBV28 and TRBJ1-5; 8 nucleotides align to TRBD1. Per germline, CDR1 MDHEN and CDR2 SYDVKM. Losses at the gene ends were 6 bases for V and 5 bases for J; bases not matched to a gene: 9. There are 15 residues in the CDR3. CDR3 in amino acids: CASRGGSGGDQPQHF. The CDR3 coding sequence is TGTGCCAGCAGGGGAGGTTCAGGGGGCGATCAGCCCCAGCATTTT.

The chain is built from TRBV3-1 and TRBJ1-2, with 7 bases lining up with TRBD1. V lost 3 bases, J lost 8 bases, and 9 bases stayed unmatched. Germline lookup yields CDR1 LGHDT and CDR2 YNNKEL (reference sequence). This CDR3 region has 14 residues. In nucleotides, the CDR3 is TGTGCCAGCAGCCAGACAGGGTGGGCGAGCGGCTACACCTTC. Encoded protein: CASSQTGWASGYTF.

The J gene is TRBJ2-7, the V gene TRBV30; a possible D gene is TRBD2 (5 bases). Germline lookup yields CDR1 GTSNPN and CDR2 SVGIG (reference sequence). The CDR3 runs to 11 residues. Trimming took 3 bases from V and 2 from J, leaving 5 bases between them. The CDR3 reads CAWRRAYEQYF. As DNA, the CDR3 is TGTGCCTGGAGGCGGGCCTACGAGCAGTACTTC.

J is TRBJ2-1 and V is TRBV5-1, with D perhaps TRBD1 (6 bases). The CDR3 contains 14 residues. Trimming pared 4 bases from V and 2 bases from J, leaving 10 bases between. Germline V gives CDR1 SGHRS, CDR2 YFSETQ. CDR3 protein: CASSQGIPYNEQFF. The DNA for the CDR3 is TGCGCCAGCAGCCAGGGGATCCCCTACAATGAGCAGTTCTTC.

This clonotype was seen only a few times. The chain joins TRBV2 to TRBJ2-7, with a weak D call TRBD2 (5 bases). This CDR3 has 12 amino acids. The germline V and J ends were trimmed by 6 bases and 6 bases, with 12 bases remaining between them. CDR1 is SNHLY, CDR2 FYNNEI, per germline. The CDR3 spells CASSLNGIEQYV. The CDR3 DNA reads TGTGCCAGCAGCCTAAACGGGATCGAGCAGTACGTC.

V is TRBV6-1 and J is TRBJ2-2; D call uncertain. V shed 8 bases and J shed 2 bases, with 9 bases lying between them. In germline, CDR1 is MNHNS, CDR2 SASEGT. This CDR3 has 13 amino acids. The CDR3 region is CASLQTNTGELFF. The CDR3 nucleotides read TGTGCCAGCCTCCAGACAAACACCGGGGAGCTGTTTTTT.

This clonotype was observed many times. This chain joins TRBV4-1 and TRBJ2-7; 8 nucleotides match TRBD1. With 3 bases clipped from V and 6 bases from J, the junction kept 4 bases outside the gene matches. Germline V gene lookup returns CDR1 MGHRA and CDR2 YSYEKL. The CDR3 spans 13 residues. The CDR3 protein is CASSQDRVSEQYF. CDR3 DNA: TGCGCCAGCAGCCAGGACAGGGTCTCCGAGCAGTACTTC.

This clonotype was seen ten or more times. This chain uses TRBV7-2 with TRBJ2-5; D possibly corresponds to TRBD2 (6 bases). The CDR3 runs 13 residues. The V and J ends lost 5 bases and 5 bases respectively, with 12 bases between them. Germline CDR1 SGHTA, CDR2 FQGNSA. CDR3 in amino acids: CASSVPGAETQYF. As DNA, the CDR3 is TGTGCCAGCAGCGTGCCGGGAGCGGAGACCCAGTACTTC.

This clonotype has more than one count but fewer than ten. The chain uses TRBV6-5 and TRBJ1-2; possibly TRBD1 for D (6 bases). The CDR3 contains 16 residues. The V gene's germline CDR1 is MNHEY and CDR2 SVGAGI. V shed 2 bases and J shed 2 bases, with 15 bases lying between them. The CDR3 here is CASSYLSAQGNYGYTF. CDR3 nucleotides: TGTGCCAGCAGTTACCTTTCGGCACAGGGAAACTATGGCTACACCTTC.

The chain is built from TRBV7-9 and TRBJ2-5; 7 nucleotides line up with TRBD2. Germline lookup yields CDR1 SEHNR and CDR2 FQNEAQ (reference sequence). CDR3 length: 13 amino acids. Trimming at V came to 5 bases and at J to 4 bases, leaving 4 bases not matched to a gene. The CDR3 nucleotides read TGTGCCAGCAGCACAGCGGGGACAGAGACCCAGTACTTC. This codes for CASSTAGTETQYF. Looking up the rest from reference TRBV7-9 and TRBJ2-5 gives the full variable domain: DTGVSQNPRHKITKRGQNVTFRCDPISEHNRLYWYRQTLGQGPEFLTYFQNEAQLEKSRLLSDRFSAERPKGSFSTLEIQRTEQGDSAMYLCASSTAGTETQYFGPGTRLLVL.